The entry below gives a single TCR beta chain sequence along with its context. The antigen remains unidentified. These data come from a study of cytomegalovirus exposure and HLA in healthy donors. Primers: 60 Vbeta forward and 13 Jbeta reverse. The assay was immunoSEQ multiplex PCR, and TCRdb's table has in-frame clones only and misses some. The sample includes 180,000 or so clones, more than 65% of them seen just once. Study-wide results and limits: In vitro, a few CMV-associated chains proved specific for CMV antigens. Cytomegalovirus-associated status was assigned to 150 to 200 TCR beta chains.

V dropped 2 bases and J dropped 5 bases, with 12 bases sitting between them. CDR3 length: 13 amino acids. CDR1 and CDR2 (germline): GTSNPN, SVGIG (reference sequence). The gene calls are TRBV30 and TRBJ1-2, with a possible D match to TRBD1 (5 bases). This receptor was taken from a woman in her 30s in good health and CMV-seropositive. Sequenced sample: PBMCs. As DNA, the CDR3 is TGTGCCTGGAGTTGGGGGAGGTGGTATGGCTACACCTTC. It is translated as CAWSWGRWYGYTF.